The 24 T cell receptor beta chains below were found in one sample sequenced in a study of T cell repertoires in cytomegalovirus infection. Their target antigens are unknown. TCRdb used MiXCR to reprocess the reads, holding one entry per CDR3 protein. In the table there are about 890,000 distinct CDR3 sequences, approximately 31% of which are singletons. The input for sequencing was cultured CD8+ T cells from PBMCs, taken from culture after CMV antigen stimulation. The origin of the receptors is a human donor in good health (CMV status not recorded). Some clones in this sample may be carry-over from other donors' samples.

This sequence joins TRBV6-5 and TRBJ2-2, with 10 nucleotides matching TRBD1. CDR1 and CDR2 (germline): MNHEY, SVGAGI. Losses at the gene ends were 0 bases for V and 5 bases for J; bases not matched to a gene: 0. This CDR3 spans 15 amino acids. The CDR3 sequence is CASSYSDRGTGELFF. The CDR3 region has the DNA TGTGCCAGCAGTTACTCGGACAGGGGGACCGGGGAGCTGTTTTTT.

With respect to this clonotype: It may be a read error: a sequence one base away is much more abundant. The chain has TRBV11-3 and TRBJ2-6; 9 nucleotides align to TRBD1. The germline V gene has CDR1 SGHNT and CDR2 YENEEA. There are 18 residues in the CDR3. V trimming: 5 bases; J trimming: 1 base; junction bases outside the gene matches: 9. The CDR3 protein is CASSPWTGDGSGANVLTF. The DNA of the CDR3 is TGTGCCAGCAGCCCATGGACAGGGGACGGTTCTGGGGCCAACGTCCTGACTTTC. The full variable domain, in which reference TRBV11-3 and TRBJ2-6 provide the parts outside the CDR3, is EAGVVQSPRYKIIEKKQPVAFWCNPISGHNTLYWYLQNLGQGPELLIRYENEEAVDDSQLPKDRFSAERLKGVDSTLKIQPAELGDSAVYLCASSPWTGDGSGANVLTFGAGSRLTVL.

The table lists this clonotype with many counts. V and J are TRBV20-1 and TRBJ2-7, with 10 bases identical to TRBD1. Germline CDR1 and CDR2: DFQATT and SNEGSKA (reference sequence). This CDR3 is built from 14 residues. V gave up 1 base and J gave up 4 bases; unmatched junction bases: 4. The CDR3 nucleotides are TGCAGTGCTAGAGGTTTGGACAGGGGGTACGAGCAGTACGTC. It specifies CSARGLDRGYEQYV.

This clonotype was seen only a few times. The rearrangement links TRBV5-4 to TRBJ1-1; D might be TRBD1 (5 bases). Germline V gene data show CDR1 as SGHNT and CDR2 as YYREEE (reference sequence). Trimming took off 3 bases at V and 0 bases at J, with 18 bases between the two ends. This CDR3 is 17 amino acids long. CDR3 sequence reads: CASSYPQSPGMNTEAFF. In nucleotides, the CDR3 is TGTGCCAGCAGCTACCCTCAGAGTCCAGGGATGAACACTGAAGCTTTCTTT.

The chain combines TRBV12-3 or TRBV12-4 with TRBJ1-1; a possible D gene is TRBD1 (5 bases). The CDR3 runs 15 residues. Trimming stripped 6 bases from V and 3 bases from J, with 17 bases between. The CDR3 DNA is TGTGCCAGCAGCCACCCAGCCCTGGGGGACACTGAAGCTTTCTTT. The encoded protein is CASSHPALGDTEAFF.

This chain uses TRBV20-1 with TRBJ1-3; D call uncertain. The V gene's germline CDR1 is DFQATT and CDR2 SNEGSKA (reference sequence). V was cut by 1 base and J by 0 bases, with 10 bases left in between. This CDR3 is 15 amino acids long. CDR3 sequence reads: CSARGPWTSGNTIYF. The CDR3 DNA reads TGCAGTGCTAGAGGCCCTTGGACCTCTGGAAACACCATATATTTT.

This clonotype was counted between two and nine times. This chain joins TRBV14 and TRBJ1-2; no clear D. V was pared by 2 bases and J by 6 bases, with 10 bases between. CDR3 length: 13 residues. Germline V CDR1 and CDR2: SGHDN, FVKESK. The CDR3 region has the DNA TGTGCCAGCAGCCAATACGGAATTAATGGCTACACCTTC. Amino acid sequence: CASSQYGINGYTF.

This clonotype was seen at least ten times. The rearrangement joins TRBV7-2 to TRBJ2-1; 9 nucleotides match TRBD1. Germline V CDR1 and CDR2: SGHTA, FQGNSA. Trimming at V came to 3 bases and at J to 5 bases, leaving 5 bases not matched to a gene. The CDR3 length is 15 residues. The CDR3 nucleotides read TGTGCCAGCAGCTTCTTACAGGGGGCGAACAATGAGCAGTTCTTC. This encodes CASSFLQGANNEQFF.

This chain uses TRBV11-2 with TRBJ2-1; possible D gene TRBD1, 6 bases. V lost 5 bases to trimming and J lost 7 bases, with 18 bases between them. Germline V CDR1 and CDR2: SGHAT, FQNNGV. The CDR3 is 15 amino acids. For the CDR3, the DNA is TGTGCCAGCAGCCTGGACATGGACAGAACGAATGAGCAGTTCTTC. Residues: CASSLDMDRTNEQFF.

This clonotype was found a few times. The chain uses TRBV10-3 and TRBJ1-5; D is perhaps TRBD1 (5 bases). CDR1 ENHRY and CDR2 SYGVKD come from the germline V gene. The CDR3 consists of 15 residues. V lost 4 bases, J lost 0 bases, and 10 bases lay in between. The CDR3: CAISGDGYSNQPQHF. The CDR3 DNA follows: TGTGCCATCAGTGGGGACGGCTATAGCAATCAGCCCCAGCATTTT.

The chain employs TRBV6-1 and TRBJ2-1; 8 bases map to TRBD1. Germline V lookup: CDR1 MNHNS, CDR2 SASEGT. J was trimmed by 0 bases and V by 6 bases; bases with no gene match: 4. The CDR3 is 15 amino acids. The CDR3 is CASRPTGGSYNEQFF. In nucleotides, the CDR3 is TGTGCCAGCAGGCCAACAGGGGGCTCCTACAATGAGCAGTTCTTC.

CDR3 in DNA: TGTGCCAGCAGCTTGGTGTCAGACTTGAATGAGCAGTTCTTC. Protein: CASSLVSDLNEQFF. This sequence joins TRBV5-4 and TRBJ2-1; no clear D gene. The germline gives CDR1 SGHNT, CDR2 YYREEE (reference sequence). The CDR3 is 14 amino acids. Between the trimmed V and J ends, which lost 0 bases and 7 bases, there was a span of 11 bases.

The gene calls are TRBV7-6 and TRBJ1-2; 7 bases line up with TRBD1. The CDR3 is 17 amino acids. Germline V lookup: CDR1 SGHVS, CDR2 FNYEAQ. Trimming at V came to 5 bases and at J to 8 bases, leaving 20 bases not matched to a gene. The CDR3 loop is CASSPKTGTAAPGGYTF. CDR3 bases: TGTGCCAGCAGCCCGAAGACCGGGACAGCGGCCCCCGGGGGCTACACCTTC.

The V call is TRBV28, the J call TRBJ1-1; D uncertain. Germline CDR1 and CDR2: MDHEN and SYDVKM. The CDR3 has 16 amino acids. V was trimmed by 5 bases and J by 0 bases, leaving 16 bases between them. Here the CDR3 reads CASSPPAPSMNTEAFF. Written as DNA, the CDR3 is TGTGCCAGCAGTCCCCCGGCTCCTTCCATGAACACTGAAGCTTTCTTT. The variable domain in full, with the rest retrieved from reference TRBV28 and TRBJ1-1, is DVKVTQSSRYLVKRTGEKVFLECVQDMDHENMFWYRQDPGLGLRLIYFSYDVKMKEKGDIPEGYSVSREKKERFSLILESASTNQTSMYLCASSPPAPSMNTEAFFGQGTRLTVV.

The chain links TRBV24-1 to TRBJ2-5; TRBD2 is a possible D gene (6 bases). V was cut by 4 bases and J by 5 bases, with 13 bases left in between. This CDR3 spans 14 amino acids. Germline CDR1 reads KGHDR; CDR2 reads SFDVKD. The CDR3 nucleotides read TGTGCCACCAGTGACTTCGCGGGGCTTGAGACCCAGTACTTC. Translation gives CATSDFAGLETQYF.

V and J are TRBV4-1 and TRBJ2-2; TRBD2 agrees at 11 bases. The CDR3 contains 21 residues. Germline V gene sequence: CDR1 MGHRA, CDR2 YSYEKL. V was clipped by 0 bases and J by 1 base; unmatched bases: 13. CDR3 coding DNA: TGCGCCAGCAGCCAAGATCCGGATAGCGCTAGCGGGGGGATGAACACCGGGGAGCTGTTTTTT. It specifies CASSQDPDSASGGMNTGELFF.

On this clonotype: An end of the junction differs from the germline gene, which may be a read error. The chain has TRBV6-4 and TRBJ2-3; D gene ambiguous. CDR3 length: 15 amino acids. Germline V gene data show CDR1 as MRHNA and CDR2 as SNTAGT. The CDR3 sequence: CDSSENRRFTDTQYF. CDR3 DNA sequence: TGTGACAGCAGTGAGAACAGAAGATTCACAGATACGCAGTATTTT.

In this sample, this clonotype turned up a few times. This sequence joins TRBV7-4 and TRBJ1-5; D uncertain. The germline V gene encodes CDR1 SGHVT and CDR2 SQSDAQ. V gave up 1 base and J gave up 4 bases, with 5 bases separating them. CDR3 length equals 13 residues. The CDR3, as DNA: TGTGCCAGCAGCTTAGAGGCGAATCAGCCCCAGCATTTT. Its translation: CASSLEANQPQHF.

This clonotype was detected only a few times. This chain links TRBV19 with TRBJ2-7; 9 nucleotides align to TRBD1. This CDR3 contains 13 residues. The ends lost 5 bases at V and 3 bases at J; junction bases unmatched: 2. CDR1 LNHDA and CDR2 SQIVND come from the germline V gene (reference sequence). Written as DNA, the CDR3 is TGTGCCAGTAGTGGGGGACAGGGCTACGAGCAGTACTTC. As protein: CASSGGQGYEQYF.

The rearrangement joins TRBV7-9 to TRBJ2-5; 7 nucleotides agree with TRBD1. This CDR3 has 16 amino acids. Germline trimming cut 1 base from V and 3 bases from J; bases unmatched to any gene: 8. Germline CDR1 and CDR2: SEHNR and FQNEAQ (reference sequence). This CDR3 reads CASSLEQGVPEETQYF. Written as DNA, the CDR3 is TGTGCCAGCAGCTTAGAGCAGGGGGTCCCCGAAGAGACCCAGTACTTC.

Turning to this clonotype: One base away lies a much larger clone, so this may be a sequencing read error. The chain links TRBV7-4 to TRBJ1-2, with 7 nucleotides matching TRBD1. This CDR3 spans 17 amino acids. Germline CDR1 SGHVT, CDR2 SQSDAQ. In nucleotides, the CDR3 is TGTGTCAGCAGCTTCGCGGGGGGACAGCTTCGTAACTATGGCTACACCTTC. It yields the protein CVSSFAGGQLRNYGYTF.

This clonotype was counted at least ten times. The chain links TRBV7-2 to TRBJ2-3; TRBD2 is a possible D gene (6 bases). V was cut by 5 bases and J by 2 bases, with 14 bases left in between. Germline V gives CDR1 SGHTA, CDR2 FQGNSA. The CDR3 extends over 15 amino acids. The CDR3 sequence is CASSPPRGYTDTQYF. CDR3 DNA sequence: TGTGCCAGCAGCCCGCCTCGGGGGTACACAGATACGCAGTATTTT.

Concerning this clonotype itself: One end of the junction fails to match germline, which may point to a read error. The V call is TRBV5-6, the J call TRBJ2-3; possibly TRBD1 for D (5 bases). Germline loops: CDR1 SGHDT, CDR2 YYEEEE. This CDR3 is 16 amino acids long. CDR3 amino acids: CANSFIRVIGTDTQYF. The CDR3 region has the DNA TGTGCCAACAGCTTCATCAGGGTGATCGGCACAGATACGCAGTATTTT.

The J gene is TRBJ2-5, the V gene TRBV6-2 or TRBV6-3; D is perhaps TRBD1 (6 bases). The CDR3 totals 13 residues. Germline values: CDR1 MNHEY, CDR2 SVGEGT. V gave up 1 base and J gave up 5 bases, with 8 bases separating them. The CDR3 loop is CASSYYRVETQYF. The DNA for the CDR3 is TGTGCCAGCAGTTACTACAGGGTTGAGACCCAGTACTTC.